A single sample is the source of the 20 T cell receptor beta chains below, sequenced in a study of T-cell reconstitution after alpha-beta-depleted transplantation in children. Preparing the TCRbeta library involved the use of unique molecular identifiers. TCRdb itself ran the PCR reads through MiXCR, one entry per CDR3 protein. The sample lists 490,000 or so distinct CDR3 sequences, more than 9% occurring once. The starting material was PBMCs, obtained before TCRalphabeta/CD19-depleted stem cell transplant. Receptors originate from a child between 2 and 9 years old with inherited bone marrow failure, due to receive a stem cell transplant.

The chain carries TRBV11-2 and TRBJ2-7; 10 nucleotides agree with TRBD2. Looked up from germline, CDR1 is SGHAT and CDR2 is FQNNGV. V trimming: 2 bases; J trimming: 5 bases; junction bases outside the gene matches: 6. There are 15 residues in the CDR3. In DNA form, the CDR3 reads TGTGCCAGCAGCTTACCAGCGGGAGGGCCCCACGAGCAGTACTTC. Translated, it gives CASSLPAGGPHEQYF.

Note on this clonotype: This may be a read error: a much more frequent sequence differs by one nucleotide. The chain combines TRBV7-9 with TRBJ1-1; TRBD1 matches 9 bases. The CDR3 spans 15 residues. CDR1 is SEHNR and CDR2 is FQNEAQ in the germline V gene (reference sequence). CDR3 residues: CASSPRTGDRDEAYF. The CDR3 DNA sequence: TGTGCCAGCAGCCCCCGGACAGGGGATCGGGATGAAGCTTACTTT.

The sample holds many counts of this clonotype. The CDR3 here is CSARDRGRTSDEQFF. The CDR3 DNA reads as TGCAGTGCTAGAGATAGAGGGAGGACTAGCGATGAGCAGTTCTTC. This sequence joins TRBV20-1 and TRBJ2-1; 9 positions match TRBD2. CDR1 and CDR2 from the germline V gene are DFQATT and SNEGSKA (reference sequence). This CDR3 region has 15 residues. Losses at the gene ends were 0 bases for V and 8 bases for J; bases not matched to a gene: 8.

This clonotype was seen ten or more times. V gene TRBV9 combines with J gene TRBJ2-2; D is undetermined. CDR1 is SGDLS and CDR2 is YYNGEE in the germline V gene. V lost 6 bases and J 0 bases, leaving 6 bases between the germline ends. There are 13 residues in the CDR3. The CDR3 is CASNSPNTGELFF. The CDR3 DNA follows: TGTGCCAGCAATTCCCCGAACACCGGGGAGCTGTTTTTT.

This clonotype was detected many times. V usage is TRBV3-1 and J usage is TRBJ2-3; TRBD2 agrees at 9 bases. The CDR3 length is 18 residues. Germline V gene sequence: CDR1 LGHDT, CDR2 YNNKEL (reference sequence). J lost 0 bases, V lost 3 bases, and 10 bases had no gene match. The CDR3 bases are TGTGCCAGCAGCCAGCCTAGCGGGACTGGCAAGAGCACAGATACGCAGTATTTT. The encoded protein is CASSQPSGTGKSTDTQYF.

Many counts were recorded for this clonotype. The CDR3 region is CASSQDLVRGGSYNEQFF. The CDR3 DNA sequence: TGCGCCAGCAGCCAAGATCTAGTTCGGGGCGGCTCCTACAATGAGCAGTTCTTC. V usage is TRBV4-3 and J usage is TRBJ2-1; possibly TRBD1 or TRBD2 for D (5 bases each). The germline gives CDR1 LGHNA, CDR2 YSLEER. The CDR3 extends over 18 amino acids. V was clipped by 0 bases and J by 0 bases, with 15 bases between them.

This clonotype was picked up one time. A much larger clone lies one base from this, so it may be a read error. CDR3 sequence reads: CSAKSPSGSSYNEQFF. DNA for the CDR3: TGCAGTGCTAAATCTCCTAGCGGGAGCTCCTACAATGAGCAGTTCTTC. The chain has TRBV20-1 and TRBJ2-1, with TRBD2 matching 10 bases. CDR3 length: 16 amino acids. V gave up 4 bases and J gave up 0 bases; unmatched junction bases: 6. Germline assignment: CDR1 DFQATT and CDR2 SNEGSKA (reference sequence).

The chain is built from TRBV30 and TRBJ2-1; the match to TRBD2 covers 9 bases. CDR1 and CDR2 (germline): GTSNPN, SVGIG (reference sequence). CDR3 length: 13 residues. Trimming cost V 5 bases and J 9 bases; bases outside gene matches: 8. The CDR3 DNA reads TGTGCCTGGGGCCTGACTAGCGGTACTGAGCAGTTCTTC. Protein sequence: CAWGLTSGTEQFF.

This clonotype was seen a few times. The chain's CDR3 is CASTPGRDNEQFF. In DNA, the CDR3 is TGTGCCAGCACCCCCGGGCGGGACAATGAGCAGTTCTTC. V usage is TRBV12-3 or TRBV12-4 and J usage is TRBJ2-1; D may be TRBD2 (5 bases). Trimming took 7 bases from V and 5 from J, leaving 12 bases between them. This CDR3 has 13 amino acids.

This clonotype was counted at least ten times. CDR3 protein: CASSFSMSGTEFPEKLFF. The CDR3 bases are TGTGCCAGCAGCTTTTCGATGTCAGGGACGGAGTTTCCTGAAAAACTGTTTTTT. The gene calls are TRBV11-1 and TRBJ1-4; a possible D gene is TRBD1 (5 bases). The germline V gene encodes CDR1 SGHAT and CDR2 FQDESV (reference sequence). With 3 bases removed from V and 7 bases from J, the gap between germline ends came to 24 bases. This CDR3 is 18 amino acids long.

This clonotype was seen many times. This chain connects TRBV7-2 to TRBJ2-7; 7 bases fit TRBD2. Trimming cost V 1 base and J 5 bases; bases outside gene matches: 5. This CDR3 spans 14 amino acids. Germline V gene data show CDR1 as SGHTA and CDR2 as FQGNSA. Written as DNA, the CDR3 is TGTGCCAGCAGCTTAGTGGCGGGAGCCCACGAGCAGTACTTC. Its translation: CASSLVAGAHEQYF.

In its sample, this clonotype was seen many times. The V gene is TRBV12-3 or TRBV12-4, the J gene TRBJ2-1, with TRBD1 matching 7 bases. There are 15 residues in the CDR3. The V and J ends lost 5 bases and 14 bases, in that order; junction bases with no gene match: 18. The CDR3 DNA is TGTGCCAGCAGTCGACAGGGTTTGGAAACAGTTGGCAAGTTCTTC. It specifies CASSRQGLETVGKFF.

Turning to this clonotype: This may come from a read error, since a much larger clone is one base off. The chain recombines TRBV6-2 or TRBV6-3 with TRBJ2-1, with D tentatively TRBD2 (5 bases). Germline V gene lookup returns CDR1 MNHEY and CDR2 SVGEGT. There are 13 residues in the CDR3. CDR3 coding DNA: TGTGCCAGCAGTTGGACTCGCTACAATGAGCGGTTCTTC. Residues: CASSWTRYNERFF.

This chain joins TRBV27 and TRBJ1-6; possibly TRBD1 for D (5 bases). Trimming shortened V by 5 bases and J by 6 bases, and 20 bases separated the two germline ends. The germline CDR1 and CDR2 sequences are MNHEY and SMNVEV (reference sequence). CDR3 length: 17 amino acids. CDR3 sequence (DNA): TGTGCCAGCAGTAGAGACGGGACCCGAAGATCTAATTCACCCCTCCACTTT. Protein sequence: CASSRDGTRRSNSPLHF.

This clonotype was observed many times. The V gene is TRBV20-1, the J gene TRBJ2-1, with D unclear. The CDR3 runs 13 residues. Germline V gene sequence: CDR1 DFQATT, CDR2 SNEGSKA (reference sequence). V shed 6 bases and J shed 2 bases, with 11 bases lying between them. The CDR3 loop reads CSATTPPYNEQFF. The CDR3 bases are TGCAGTGCGACGACGCCTCCCTACAATGAGCAGTTCTTC.

A few counts support this clonotype. The V gene is TRBV7-8, the J gene TRBJ2-1; no reliable D call. This CDR3 has 13 residues. In germline, CDR1 is SGHVS, CDR2 FQNEAQ. The germline V and J ends were trimmed by 1 base and 12 bases, with 13 bases remaining between them. CDR3 amino acids: CASSLVFGVGQFF. The CDR3 coding sequence is TGTGCCAGCAGCTTAGTGTTTGGGGTCGGGCAGTTCTTC.

This clonotype occurred a few times. At one of its ends the junction is not consistent with the germline gene, which may arise from a read error. V gene TRBV10-3 combines with J gene TRBJ2-4; TRBD1 matches 7 bases. The CDR3 is 12 amino acids. Germline V gene sequence: CDR1 ENHRY, CDR2 SYGVKD. As DNA, the CDR3 is TGTGCCATCAGTGAGACCCCAGGGGGATTACGATTC. Residues: CAISETPGGLRF.

V usage is TRBV19 and J usage is TRBJ2-1; 12 bases fit TRBD2. Germline CDR1 LNHDA, CDR2 SQIVND (reference sequence). This CDR3 has 15 residues. V lost 5 bases to trimming and J lost 9 bases; unmatched junction nucleotides: 8. CDR3: CASSARLAGALEQFF. The CDR3 coding sequence is TGTGCCAGTAGTGCTCGACTAGCGGGAGCGCTTGAGCAGTTCTTC. Filled out from reference TRBV19 and TRBJ2-1, the complete variable domain reads DGGITQSPKYLFRKEGQNVTLSCEQNLNHDAMYWYRQDPGQGLRLIYYSQIVNDFQKGDIAEGYSVSREKKESFPLTVTSAQKNPTAFYLCASSARLAGALEQFFGPGTRLTVL.

V gene TRBV30 combines with J gene TRBJ2-7; the D gene is possibly TRBD2 (5 bases). Germline CDR1 is GTSNPN and CDR2 is SVGIG (reference sequence). Trimming left V 0 bases short and J 6 bases short, with 9 bases between. This CDR3 is built from 12 residues. The CDR3 protein is CAWSVSRVEQYF. In DNA form, the CDR3 reads TGTGCCTGGAGTGTATCGCGGGTCGAGCAGTACTTC.

In this sample, this clonotype turned up many times. The genes are TRBV12-3 or TRBV12-4 and TRBJ2-1; the match to TRBD1 covers 9 bases. V shed 5 bases and J 9 bases; nucleotides not matched to a gene: 11. CDR3 length: 15 amino acids. In nucleotides, the CDR3 is TGTGCCAGCAGTCCGTGGGGACAGGGTATTGGTGAGCAGTTCTTC. This codes for CASSPWGQGIGEQFF.